A single sample is the source of the 5 T cell receptor beta chains below, sequenced in a study of monozygotic twins with inflammatory bowel disease (dated by TCRdb to about 2019). The library relied on 5' RACE. TCRdb shows the sequencer as Illumina HiSeq 2500. Reads reprocessed by TCRdb are summarized as one entry per CDR3 protein sequence, and DNA is absent. The sample's clone listing holds some 160,000 distinct CDR3 sequences. The ten biggest clones cover just under 7.5% of the sample. Sequencing was performed on blood. The receptors originated from a human donor with ulcerative colitis or Crohn's disease, or a healthy co-twin of an affected twin (not recorded which).

This chain links TRBV18 with TRBJ2-4; TCRdb gives TRBD1 as the D gene, but with no DNA this cannot be confirmed. Germline-derived CDR1 and CDR2 are KGHSH and LQKENI. This CDR3 is built from 14 residues. The CDR3 region is CASSAGTVKNIQYF.

The chain couples TRBV6-5 to TRBJ1-6. The CDR3 runs 13 residues. The germline gives CDR1 MNHEY, CDR2 SVGAGI. The CDR3 spells CASHVAYNSPLHF.

V gene TRBV9 combines with J gene TRBJ1-6; TCRdb picks TRBD1, but there is no DNA to check that call. The CDR3 has 17 amino acids. CDR1 and CDR2 (germline): SGDLS, YYNGEE. CDR3 region: CASSPGDGRVYNSPLHF.

This chain links TRBV29-1 with TRBJ1-1. The CDR3 spans 12 residues. Germline V gives CDR1 SQVTM, CDR2 ANQGSEA. The CDR3: CSVVAMNTEAFF.

The rearrangement links TRBV6-5 to TRBJ2-3; TCRdb picks TRBD2, but there is no DNA to check that call. CDR3 length: 18 amino acids. Germline loops: CDR1 MNHEY, CDR2 SVGAGI. CDR3 region: CASSYSLGGSGSTDTQYF.